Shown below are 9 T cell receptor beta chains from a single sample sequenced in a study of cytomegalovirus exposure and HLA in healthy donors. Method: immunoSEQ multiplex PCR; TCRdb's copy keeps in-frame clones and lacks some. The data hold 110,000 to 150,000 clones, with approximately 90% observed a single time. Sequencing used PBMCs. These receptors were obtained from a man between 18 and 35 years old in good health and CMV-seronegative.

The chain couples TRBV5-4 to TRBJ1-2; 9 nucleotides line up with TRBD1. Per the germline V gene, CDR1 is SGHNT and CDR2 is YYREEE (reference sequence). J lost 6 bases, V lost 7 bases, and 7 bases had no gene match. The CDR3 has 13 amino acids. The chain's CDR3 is CASVNRGQDGYTF. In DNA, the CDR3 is TGTGCCAGCGTAAACAGGGGGCAGGATGGCTACACCTTC.

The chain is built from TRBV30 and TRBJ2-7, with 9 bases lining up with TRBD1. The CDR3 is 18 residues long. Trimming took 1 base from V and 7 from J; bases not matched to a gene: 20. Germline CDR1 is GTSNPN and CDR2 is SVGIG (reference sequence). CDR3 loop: CAWSAPGQGVWRGYEQYF. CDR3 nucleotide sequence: TGTGCCTGGAGTGCCCCGGGACAGGGAGTTTGGCGGGGGTATGAGCAGTACTTC.

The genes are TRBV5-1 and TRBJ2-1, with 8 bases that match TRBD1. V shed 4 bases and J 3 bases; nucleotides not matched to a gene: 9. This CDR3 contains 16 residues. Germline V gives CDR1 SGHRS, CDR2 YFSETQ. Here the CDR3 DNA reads TGCGCCAGCAGCACGTCCGGGACAGGATACTACAATGAGCAGTTCTTC. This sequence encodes CASSTSGTGYYNEQFF.

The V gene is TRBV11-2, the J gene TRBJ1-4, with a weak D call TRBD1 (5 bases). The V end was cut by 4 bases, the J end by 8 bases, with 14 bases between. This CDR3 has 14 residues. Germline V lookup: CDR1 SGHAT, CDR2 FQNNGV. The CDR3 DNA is TGTGCCAGCAGCTCCTTCGGGGGTGGCGAAAAACTGTTTTTT. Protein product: CASSSFGGGEKLFF.

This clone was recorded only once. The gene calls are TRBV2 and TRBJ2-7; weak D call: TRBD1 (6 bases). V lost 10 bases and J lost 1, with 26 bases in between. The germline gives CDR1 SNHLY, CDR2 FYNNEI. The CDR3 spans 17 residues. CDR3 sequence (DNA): TGTGCCACCTTAAGTCTCAGGGGCGACTGGAGGTCCTACGAGCAGTACTTC. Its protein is CATLSLRGDWRSYEQYF.

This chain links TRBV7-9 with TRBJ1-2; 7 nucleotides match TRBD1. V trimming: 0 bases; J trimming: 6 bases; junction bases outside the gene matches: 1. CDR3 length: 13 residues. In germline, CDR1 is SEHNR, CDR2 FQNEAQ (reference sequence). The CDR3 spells CASSLAGGNGYTF. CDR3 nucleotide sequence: TGTGCCAGCAGCTTAGCAGGGGGCAATGGCTACACCTTC. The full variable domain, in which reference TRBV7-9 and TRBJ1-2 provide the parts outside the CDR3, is DTGVSQNPRHKITKRGQNVTFRCDPISEHNRLYWYRQTLGQGPEFLTYFQNEAQLEKSRLLSDRFSAERPKGSFSTLEIQRTEQGDSAMYLCASSLAGGNGYTFGSGTRLTVV.

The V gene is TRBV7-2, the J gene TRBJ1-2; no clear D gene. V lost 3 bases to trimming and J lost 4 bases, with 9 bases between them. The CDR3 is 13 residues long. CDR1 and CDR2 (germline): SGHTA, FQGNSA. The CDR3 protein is CASSFGAIYGYTF. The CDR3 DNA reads TGTGCCAGCAGCTTTGGAGCTATCTATGGCTACACCTTC.

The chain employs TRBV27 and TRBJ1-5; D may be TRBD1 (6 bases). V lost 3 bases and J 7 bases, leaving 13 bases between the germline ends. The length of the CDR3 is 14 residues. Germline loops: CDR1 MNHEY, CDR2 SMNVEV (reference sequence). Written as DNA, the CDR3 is TGTGCCAGCAGTTTGACCAGGGGCGTACAGCCCCAGCATTTT. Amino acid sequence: CASSLTRGVQPQHF.

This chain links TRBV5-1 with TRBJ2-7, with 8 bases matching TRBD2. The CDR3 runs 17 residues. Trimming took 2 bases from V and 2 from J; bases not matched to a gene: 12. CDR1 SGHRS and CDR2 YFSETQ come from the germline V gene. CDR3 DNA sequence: TGCGCCAGCAGCTTTGGTCGTCTAGCGGGTTCCGCCTACGAGCAGTACTTC. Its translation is CASSFGRLAGSAYEQYF.